The 9 T cell receptor beta chains in this list originate from one sample, sequenced in a study of blood T cell repertoires in COVID-19. Generated by immunoSEQ multiplex PCR, the TCRdb table keeps only in-frame clones and is missing some. The sample lists 400,000 or so clones, approximately 91% occurring once. Sequenced sample: peripheral blood. The origin of the receptors is a woman in her thirties or forties with COVID-19, enrolled during active disease.

The chain has TRBV4-3 and TRBJ1-2; 7 bases are shared with TRBD1. V lost 0 bases and J lost 6; bases outside the gene matches: 7. Germline V gives CDR1 LGHNA, CDR2 YSLEER. The CDR3 covers 15 residues. For the CDR3, the DNA is TGCGCCAGCAGCCAAGATCTACGACAGGGCAATGGCTACACCTTC. It specifies CASSQDLRQGNGYTF.

The chain combines TRBV29-1 with TRBJ2-2, with 16 bases aligning to TRBD2. The CDR3 consists of 20 residues. The V gene's germline CDR1 is SQVTM and CDR2 ANQGSEA. The V gene end was trimmed by 7 bases and the J gene end by 7 bases; junction bases not matched to a gene: 21. CDR3 nucleotides: TGCAGCGCTCAGACTAAAACGGGACTAGCGGGAGGGCCCAGGTACGGGGAGCTGTTTTTT. Translated, it gives CSAQTKTGLAGGPRYGELFF.

CDR3 nucleotide sequence: TGTGCCAGCACGGACAGCTTTTACGAGCAGTACTTC. Translated: CASTDSFYEQYF. This chain links TRBV6-6 with TRBJ2-7; tentatively, D is TRBD1 (6 bases). CDR3 length: 12 residues. Per germline, CDR1 MNHNY and CDR2 SVGAGI (reference sequence). Between the trimmed V and J ends, which lost 7 bases and 4 bases, there was a span of 11 bases.

The CDR3 region is CASSLVGREAFF. The CDR3 DNA reads as TGTGCCAGCAGCTTAGTTGGCAGGGAAGCTTTCTTT. The chain recombines TRBV7-2 with TRBJ1-1, with D uncertain. The CDR3 is 12 amino acids. CDR1 is SGHTA and CDR2 is FQGNSA in the germline V gene. V was trimmed by 1 base and J by 8 bases, leaving 8 bases between them.

J is TRBJ2-7 and V is TRBV27, with unresolved D. Trimming removed 2 bases at V and 3 bases at J, with 8 bases between. CDR1 is MNHEY and CDR2 is SMNVEV in the germline V gene (reference sequence). This CDR3 region has 13 residues. The CDR3 DNA is TGTGCCAGCAGTTTAGGCCAATACTACGAGCAGTACTTC. Its protein product is CASSLGQYYEQYF.

The chain is built from TRBV18 and TRBJ1-1; D is uncertain. Germline V gene lookup returns CDR1 KGHSH and CDR2 LQKENI. This CDR3 contains 14 residues. Trimming took off 2 bases at V and 3 bases at J, with 10 bases between the two ends. The CDR3 DNA reads TGTGCCAGCTCACCAGAGGGCCCGGACACTGAAGCTTTCTTT. It codes for CASSPEGPDTEAFF.

The chain is built from TRBV7-9 and TRBJ2-1; TRBD1 matches 9 bases. Germline V gives CDR1 SEHNR, CDR2 FQNEAQ (reference sequence). The ends lost 5 bases at V and 7 bases at J; junction bases unmatched: 6. The CDR3 consists of 14 residues. The CDR3 coding sequence is TGTGCCAGCAGCATAGGGACAGGGCTGAATGAGCAGTTCTTC. Translated: CASSIGTGLNEQFF. The variable domain in full, with the rest retrieved from reference TRBV7-9 and TRBJ2-1, is DTGVSQNPRHKITKRGQNVTFRCDPISEHNRLYWYRQTLGQGPEFLTYFQNEAQLEKSRLLSDRFSAERPKGSFSTLEIQRTEQGDSAMYLCASSIGTGLNEQFFGPGTRLTVL.

The V gene is TRBV18, the J gene TRBJ2-3; 10 positions match TRBD1. CDR1 is KGHSH and CDR2 is LQKENI in the germline V gene. V was pared by 6 bases and J by 2 bases, with 5 bases of the junction left unmatched. This CDR3 is 15 amino acids long. CDR3 DNA: TGTGCCAGCTCGTCGAGACAGGGGGCCACAGATACGCAGTATTTT. Protein: CASSSRQGATDTQYF.

The chain couples TRBV4-3 to TRBJ2-2, with TRBD2 matching over 13 bases. J lost 5 bases, V lost 2 bases, and 8 bases had no gene match. The CDR3 is 18 amino acids. The germline V gene encodes CDR1 LGHNA and CDR2 YSLEER. CDR3: CASSQTRLAGGGTGELFF. CDR3 DNA sequence: TGCGCCAGCAGCCAAACCCGACTAGCGGGGGGCGGGACCGGGGAGCTGTTTTTT.